The T cell receptor beta chain described here comes from a study of blood T cell repertoires in COVID-19. Profiled with immunoSEQ multiplex PCR; TCRdb holds only in-frame clones, not every one. The sample records some 300,000 clones, around 86% being singletons. CDR3 length: 17 amino acids. The sequence was collected from a woman aged 40 to 50 who had recovered from COVID-19. Sequenced: PBMCs or T cells enriched from blood (not recorded which). J is TRBJ1-1 and V is TRBV21-1. TRBV21-1 is marked as a pseudogene. This CDR3 reads CASSIKKGRGRDTEAFF. CDR3 in DNA: TGTGCCAGCAGCATAAAAAAGGGGAGGGGTAGGGACACTGAAGCTTTCTTT.